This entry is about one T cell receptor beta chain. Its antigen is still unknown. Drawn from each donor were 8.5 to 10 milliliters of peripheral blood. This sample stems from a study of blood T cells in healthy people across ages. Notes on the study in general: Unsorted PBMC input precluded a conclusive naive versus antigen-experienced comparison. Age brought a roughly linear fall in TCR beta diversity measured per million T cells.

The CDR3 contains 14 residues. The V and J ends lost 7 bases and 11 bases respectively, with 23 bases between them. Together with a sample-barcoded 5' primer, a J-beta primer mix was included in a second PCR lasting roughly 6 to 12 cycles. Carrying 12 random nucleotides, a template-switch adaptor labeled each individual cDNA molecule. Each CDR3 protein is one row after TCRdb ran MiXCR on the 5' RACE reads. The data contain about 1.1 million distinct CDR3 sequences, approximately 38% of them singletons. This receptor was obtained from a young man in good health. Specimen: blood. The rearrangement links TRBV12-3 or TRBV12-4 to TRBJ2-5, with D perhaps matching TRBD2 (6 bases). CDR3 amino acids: CASTRDSRYNEQYF. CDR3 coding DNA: TGTGCCAGCACCCGGGACTCCCGATACAATGAGCAGTACTTC.